The next 20 T cell receptor beta chains were all read from a single sample in a study of cytotoxic CD8 clonotypes in ibrutinib-treated CLL (dated by TCRdb to the early 2020s). The library was prepared using the immunoSEQ multiplex PCR assay. This immuneACCESS table, as held by TCRdb, lists in-frame sequences with V and J called but not all clones. Of the missing ones, under half trace to an unresolved V gene in checked studies; the others have no known cause. The sample has about 330,000 clones on record, 67% of them singletons. The ten largest clones add up to around 6.3% of the sample. The sample here was PBMCs, taken after 36 months of ibrutinib treatment. These receptors came from a human donor with chronic lymphocytic leukemia.

J is TRBJ2-7 and V is TRBV28; D not resolved. Looked up from germline, CDR1 is MDHEN and CDR2 is SYDVKM. The CDR3 is 14 amino acids. Trimming shortened V by 7 bases and J by 4 bases, and 17 bases separated the two germline ends. For the CDR3, the DNA is TGTGCCAGCACACCGGCCTTTAACGTGTACGAGCAGTACTTC. Its translation: CASTPAFNVYEQYF.

The V call is TRBV25-1, the J call TRBJ2-6; possible D gene TRBD1, 8 bases. The germline V gene has CDR1 MGHDK and CDR2 SYGVNS. The germline V and J ends were trimmed by 7 bases and 2 bases, with 21 bases remaining between them. This CDR3 has 18 residues. The CDR3 sequence is CASNPGRTGNAGANVLTF. The CDR3 nucleotides are TGTGCCAGCAACCCCGGGAGGACAGGGAACGCTGGGGCCAACGTCCTGACTTTC.

This clone showed up just a few times. The same CDR3 also results from other DNA sequences found in this sample. The chain joins TRBV29-1 to TRBJ1-2; 9 nucleotides line up with TRBD1. The germline gives CDR1 SQVTM, CDR2 ANQGSEA. The length of the CDR3 is 12 residues. J lost 5 bases, V lost 7 bases, and 5 bases had no gene match. The CDR3: CSATGTGYGYTF. Here the CDR3 DNA reads TGCAGCGCAACCGGGACAGGGTATGGCTACACCTTC.

This chain connects TRBV2 to TRBJ1-5; 8 bases align to TRBD1. J gave up 0 bases and V 5 bases, and 12 bases lay outside the gene matches. CDR3 length equals 18 residues. Germline assignment: CDR1 SNHLY and CDR2 FYNNEI. DNA for the CDR3: TGTGCCAGCAGTTACAGGGGGAAGGGTACATATAGCAATCAGCCCCAGCATTTT. Protein sequence: CASSYRGKGTYSNQPQHF.

The rearrangement joins TRBV9 to TRBJ2-7; D may be TRBD2 (6 bases). There are 13 residues in the CDR3. CDR1 is SGDLS, CDR2 YYNGEE, per germline. Trimming removed 4 bases from V and 6 bases from J, with 14 bases in between. The CDR3: CASSPLIGGEQYF. CDR3 bases: TGTGCCAGCAGCCCATTAATCGGGGGCGAGCAGTACTTC.

This clone was detected only a few times. This chain uses TRBV15 with TRBJ2-1; D is perhaps TRBD2 (5 bases). The CDR3 extends over 13 amino acids. V was cut by 3 bases and J by 5 bases, with 8 bases left in between. Germline lookup yields CDR1 LNHNV and CDR2 YYDKDF (reference sequence). Written as DNA, the CDR3 is TGTGCCACCAGCAGGCTGGGAGACAATGAGCAGTTCTTC. As protein: CATSRLGDNEQFF.

The CDR3 loop reads CASSPDRLHNEQFF. The CDR3 coding sequence is TGTGCCAGTAGTCCGGACAGACTGCACAATGAGCAGTTCTTC. The rearrangement joins TRBV19 to TRBJ2-1, with D perhaps matching TRBD1 (6 bases). V lost 5 bases and J 5 bases, leaving 13 bases between the germline ends. The CDR3 runs to 14 residues. CDR1 is LNHDA and CDR2 is SQIVND in the germline V gene (reference sequence). Variable domain in full (rest from reference TRBV19 and TRBJ2-1): DGGITQSPKYLFRKEGQNVTLSCEQNLNHDAMYWYRQDPGQGLRLIYYSQIVNDFQKGDIAEGYSVSREKKESFPLTVTSAQKNPTAFYLCASSPDRLHNEQFFGPGTRLTVL.

The chain couples TRBV5-1 to TRBJ2-7, with D maybe TRBD2 (5 bases). Germline V gene data show CDR1 as SGHRS and CDR2 as YFSETQ. This CDR3 spans 14 amino acids. V was cut by 0 bases and J by 1 base, with 8 bases left in between. Here the CDR3 reads CASSLGSGSYEQYF. CDR3 DNA: TGCGCCAGCAGCTTGGGGTCGGGGTCCTACGAGCAGTACTTC.

The chain joins TRBV2 to TRBJ2-3, with a tentative D call TRBD1 (6 bases). This CDR3 spans 15 amino acids. V lost 8 bases and J lost 1, with 16 bases in between. Per the germline V gene, CDR1 is SNHLY and CDR2 is FYNNEI. DNA of the CDR3: TGTGCCAGCGTCCTAGGGGGATTCCGCACAGATACGCAGTATTTT. This encodes CASVLGGFRTDTQYF. The whole variable domain, filled in from reference TRBV2 and TRBJ2-3, reads EPEVTQTPSHQVTQMGQEVILRCVPISNHLYFYWYRQILGQKVEFLVSFYNNEISEKSEIFDDQFSVERPDGSNFTLKIRSTKLEDSAMYFCASVLGGFRTDTQYFGPGTRLTVL.

This clone has more than one count but fewer than ten. This sequence joins TRBV5-6 and TRBJ1-6; the match to TRBD1 covers 7 bases. Germline CDR1 and CDR2: SGHDT and YYEEEE. This CDR3 is 15 amino acids long. After removal of 2 bases from V and 7 bases from J, the junction contained 6 bases not matched to a gene. The CDR3 DNA sequence: TGTGCCAGCAGCTTCGAGCCGGGACAGAATTCACCCCTCCACTTT. Its translation is CASSFEPGQNSPLHF.

The chain links TRBV27 to TRBJ2-7, with D perhaps TRBD1 or TRBD2 (6 bases each). Trimming pared 2 bases from V and 0 bases from J, leaving 14 bases between. The CDR3 covers 16 residues. The V gene's germline CDR1 is MNHEY and CDR2 SMNVEV (reference sequence). The CDR3 loop reads CASSLGPGAASYEQYF. For the CDR3, the DNA is TGTGCCAGCAGTTTAGGCCCGGGGGCGGCCTCCTACGAGCAGTACTTC.

This clone came up a few times. The chain links TRBV11-3 to TRBJ1-4; 8 nucleotides agree with TRBD1. The germline gives CDR1 SGHNT, CDR2 YENEEA. This CDR3 has 14 amino acids. J was trimmed by 5 bases and V by 4 bases; bases with no gene match: 3. As DNA, the CDR3 is TGTGCCAGCAGCTACGGACAGGGCAATGAAAAACTGTTTTTT. Residues: CASSYGQGNEKLFF.

This clone appeared a few times. The chain is built from TRBV18 and TRBJ2-7; TRBD1 matches at 8 bases. The V segment lost 4 bases and the J segment 3 bases; nucleotides outside the gene matches: 11. There are 16 residues in the CDR3. Germline V gives CDR1 KGHSH, CDR2 LQKENI. CDR3 loop: CASSREFGTGNYEQYF. DNA of the CDR3: TGTGCCAGCTCACGAGAGTTCGGGACAGGAAACTACGAGCAGTACTTC.

The chain has TRBV7-9 and TRBJ2-5, with 7 nucleotides matching TRBD2. Germline CDR1 reads SEHNR; CDR2 reads FQNEAQ (reference sequence). After removal of 0 bases from V and 2 bases from J, the junction contained 0 bases not matched to a gene. The CDR3 covers 14 residues. The CDR3 loop reads CASSLAREQETQYF. DNA of the CDR3: TGTGCCAGCAGCTTAGCGCGGGAGCAAGAGACCCAGTACTTC.

This clone occurred a few times. V usage is TRBV7-8 and J usage is TRBJ1-5; D perhaps matches TRBD1 (5 bases). From germline, CDR1 is SGHVS and CDR2 FQNEAQ. The ends were cut back, 5 bases at V and 0 bases at J, with 14 bases in the middle. The CDR3 length is 16 residues. CDR3 bases: TGTGCCAGCAGCCCGCGGACACCGTATAGCAATCAGCCCCAGCATTTT. Encoded protein: CASSPRTPYSNQPQHF.

V usage is TRBV18 and J usage is TRBJ2-5; TRBD1 agrees at 12 bases. V was clipped by 1 base and J by 4 bases; unmatched bases: 4. Germline V gene sequence: CDR1 KGHSH, CDR2 LQKENI. The CDR3 is made up of 16 amino acids. The CDR3 nucleotides are TGTGCCAGCTCACCACGGGGACAGGGGGCGCGAGAGACCCAGTACTTC. Residues: CASSPRGQGARETQYF.

The gene calls are TRBV5-1 and TRBJ2-7; D uncertain. V was cut by 0 bases and J by 4 bases, with 11 bases left in between. Germline CDR1 is SGHRS and CDR2 is YFSETQ. CDR3 length equals 14 residues. The CDR3 protein is CASSLDRVGYEQYF. DNA of the CDR3: TGCGCCAGCAGCTTGGATAGGGTTGGGTACGAGCAGTACTTC.

The chain uses TRBV4-2 and TRBJ1-1; D perhaps matches TRBD1 (5 bases). The CDR3 contains 14 residues. The V gene lost 4 bases and the J gene lost 3 bases, with 12 bases spanning the gap. Per germline, CDR1 LGHNA and CDR2 YNFKEQ. The CDR3 here is CASSPPGRYTEAFF. The DNA for the CDR3 is TGTGCCAGCAGCCCGCCGGGACGGTACACTGAAGCTTTCTTT.

The V and J genes are TRBV9 and TRBJ2-2, with TRBD2 as a possible D gene (6 bases). The CDR3 loop spans 14 amino acids. The V gene's germline CDR1 is SGDLS and CDR2 YYNGEE. V lost 7 bases and J lost 7, with 17 bases in between. CDR3 nucleotides: TGTGCCAGCGGCGGCGGGACCCTCGACGGGGAGCTGTTTTTT. This encodes CASGGGTLDGELFF. Combining the CDR3 with reference TRBV9 and TRBJ2-2 gives the whole variable domain DSGVTQTPKHLITATGQRVTLRCSPRSGDLSVYWYQQSLDQGLQFLIQYYNGEERAKGNILERFSAQQFPDLHSELNLSSLELGDSALYFCASGGGTLDGELFFGEGSRLTVL.

With regard to this clone: Additional DNA sequences in this sample encode the identical CDR3. The rearrangement uses TRBV18 and TRBJ2-1; no clear D gene. Per germline, CDR1 KGHSH and CDR2 LQKENI. The CDR3 has 16 residues. V was cut by 2 bases and J by 7 bases, with 18 bases left in between. As DNA, the CDR3 is TGTGCCAGCTCACCAAGGGATAGGGTCGATGGGAATGAGCAGTTCTTC. Translating it yields CASSPRDRVDGNEQFF.